This TCR beta chain was sequenced for a study of CD8+CD57+ T cells in acquired aplastic anemia. Turning to the study itself: The sorted CD4+ and CD8+ cells yielded an average approximately 3.2 ug of DNA.

TCR beta VDJ combinations and CDR3 sequences were profiled from genomic DNA. In TCRdb, the reads were re-called with MiXCR into one record per CDR3 protein. This table has about 180,000 distinct CDR3 sequences, less than 65% appearing once. V shed 5 bases and J 4 bases; nucleotides not matched to a gene: 7. This CDR3 contains 15 residues. The germline gives CDR1 LNHDA, CDR2 SQIVND (reference sequence). An expansion of CD8+CD57+ cells by flow cytometry had been shown in patients chosen for sequencing. Sequencing used sorted CD4+, CD8+, or CD8+CD57+ T cells (not recorded which) from PBMCs. The receptor's source is a human donor with aplastic anemia. The V and J genes are TRBV19 and TRBJ2-7; TRBD2 aligns across 11 bases. CDR3 region: CASSPGSGGAYEQYF. For the CDR3, the DNA is TGTGCCAGTAGTCCTGGTAGCGGGGGGGCATACGAGCAGTACTTC.